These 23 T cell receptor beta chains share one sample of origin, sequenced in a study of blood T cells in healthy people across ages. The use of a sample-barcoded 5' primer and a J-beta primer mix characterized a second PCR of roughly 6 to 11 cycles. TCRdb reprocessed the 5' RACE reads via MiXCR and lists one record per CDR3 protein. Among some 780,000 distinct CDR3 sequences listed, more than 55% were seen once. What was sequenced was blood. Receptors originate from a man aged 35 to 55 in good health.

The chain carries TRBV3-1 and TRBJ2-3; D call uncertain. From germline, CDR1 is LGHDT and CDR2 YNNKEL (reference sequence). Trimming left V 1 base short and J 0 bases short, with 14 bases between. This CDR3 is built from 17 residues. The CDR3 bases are TGTGCCAGCAGCCAAGCGGGCAGACCAATAAGCACAGATACGCAGTATTTT. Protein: CASSQAGRPISTDTQYF.

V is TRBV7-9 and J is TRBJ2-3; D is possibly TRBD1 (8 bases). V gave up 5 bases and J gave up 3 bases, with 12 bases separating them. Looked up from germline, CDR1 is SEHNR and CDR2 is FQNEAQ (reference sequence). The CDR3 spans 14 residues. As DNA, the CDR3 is TGTGCCAGCAGCGACAGGGGACTAACAGATACGCAGTATTTT. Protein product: CASSDRGLTDTQYF.

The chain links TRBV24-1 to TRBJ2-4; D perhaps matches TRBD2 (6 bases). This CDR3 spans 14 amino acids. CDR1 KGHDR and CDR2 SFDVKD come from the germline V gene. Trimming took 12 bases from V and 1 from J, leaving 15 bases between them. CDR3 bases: TGTGCCGGGCAACGGAGGGCGGCCAAAAACATTCAGTACTTC. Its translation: CAGQRRAAKNIQYF.

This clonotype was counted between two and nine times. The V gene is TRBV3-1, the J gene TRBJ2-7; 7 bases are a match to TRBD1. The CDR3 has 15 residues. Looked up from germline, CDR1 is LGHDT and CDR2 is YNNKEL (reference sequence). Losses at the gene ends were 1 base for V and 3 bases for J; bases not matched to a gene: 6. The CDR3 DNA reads TGTGCCAGCAGCCAAGGACGAAACAGGGGCTACGAGCAGTACTTC. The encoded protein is CASSQGRNRGYEQYF.

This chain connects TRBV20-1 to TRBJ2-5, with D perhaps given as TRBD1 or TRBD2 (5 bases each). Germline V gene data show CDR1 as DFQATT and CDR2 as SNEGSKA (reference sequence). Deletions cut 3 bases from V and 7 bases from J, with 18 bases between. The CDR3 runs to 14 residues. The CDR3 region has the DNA TGCAGTGCTAGTTTTGGGGTCGGGGCAGGGACCCAGTACTTC. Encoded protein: CSASFGVGAGTQYF.

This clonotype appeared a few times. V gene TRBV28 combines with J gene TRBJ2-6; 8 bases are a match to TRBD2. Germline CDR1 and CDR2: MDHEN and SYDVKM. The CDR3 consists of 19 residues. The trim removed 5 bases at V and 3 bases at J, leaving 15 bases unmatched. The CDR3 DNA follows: TGTGCCAGCAGTGTCCAGGCGGGGGGCGGAGAATTTGGGGCCAACGTCCTGACTTTC. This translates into CASSVQAGGGEFGANVLTF.

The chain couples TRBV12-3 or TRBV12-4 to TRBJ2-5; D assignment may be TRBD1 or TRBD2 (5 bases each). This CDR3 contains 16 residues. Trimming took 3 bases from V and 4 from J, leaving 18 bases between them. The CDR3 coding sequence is TGTGCCAGCAGTTTGGGCGTACGAGGGGTCGGAGAGACCCAGTACTTC. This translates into CASSLGVRGVGETQYF.

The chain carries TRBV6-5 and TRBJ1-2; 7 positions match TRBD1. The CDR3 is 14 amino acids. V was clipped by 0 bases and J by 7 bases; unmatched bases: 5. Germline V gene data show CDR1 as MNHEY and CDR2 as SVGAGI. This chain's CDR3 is CASSYSGTESGYTF. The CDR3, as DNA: TGTGCCAGCAGTTACTCTGGGACAGAAAGTGGCTACACCTTC.

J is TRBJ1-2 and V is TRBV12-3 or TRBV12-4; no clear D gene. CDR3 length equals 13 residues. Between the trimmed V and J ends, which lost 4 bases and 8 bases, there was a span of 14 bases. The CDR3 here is CASSSQGRYGYTF. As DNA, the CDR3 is TGTGCCAGCAGTTCCCAAGGGAGATACGGCTACACCTTC.

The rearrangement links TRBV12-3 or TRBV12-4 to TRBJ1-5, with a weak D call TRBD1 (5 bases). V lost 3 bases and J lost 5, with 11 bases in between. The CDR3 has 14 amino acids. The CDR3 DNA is TGTGCCAGCAGTTTGAAAGGGGAGTATCAGCCCCAGCATTTT. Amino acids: CASSLKGEYQPQHF.

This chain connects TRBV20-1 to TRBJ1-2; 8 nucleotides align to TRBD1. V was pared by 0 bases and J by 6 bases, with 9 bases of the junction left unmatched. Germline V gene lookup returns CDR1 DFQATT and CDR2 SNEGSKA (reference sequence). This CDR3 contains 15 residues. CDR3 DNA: TGCAGTGCTAGAGATCTGACAGGGGTTGGGAATGGCTACACCTTC. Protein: CSARDLTGVGNGYTF.

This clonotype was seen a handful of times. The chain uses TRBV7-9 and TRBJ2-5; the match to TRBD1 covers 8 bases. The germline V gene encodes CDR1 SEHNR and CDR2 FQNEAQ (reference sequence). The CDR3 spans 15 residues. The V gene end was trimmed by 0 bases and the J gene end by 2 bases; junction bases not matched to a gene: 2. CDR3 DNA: TGTGCCAGCAGCTTAGCAAGGACAGGGCAAGAGACCCAGTACTTC. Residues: CASSLARTGQETQYF.

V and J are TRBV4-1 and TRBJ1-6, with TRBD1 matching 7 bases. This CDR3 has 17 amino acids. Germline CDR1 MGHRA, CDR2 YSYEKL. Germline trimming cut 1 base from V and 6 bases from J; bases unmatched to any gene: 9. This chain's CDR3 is CASSQAAQGVGNSPLHF. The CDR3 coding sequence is TGCGCCAGCAGCCAAGCCGCCCAGGGGGTTGGTAATTCACCCCTCCACTTT.

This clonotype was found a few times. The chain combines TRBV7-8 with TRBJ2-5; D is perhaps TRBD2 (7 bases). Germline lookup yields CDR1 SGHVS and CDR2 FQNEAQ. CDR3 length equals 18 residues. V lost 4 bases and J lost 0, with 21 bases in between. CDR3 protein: CASSWQVGGRGDQETQYF. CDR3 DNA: TGTGCCAGCAGCTGGCAGGTTGGGGGCCGGGGGGACCAAGAGACCCAGTACTTC.

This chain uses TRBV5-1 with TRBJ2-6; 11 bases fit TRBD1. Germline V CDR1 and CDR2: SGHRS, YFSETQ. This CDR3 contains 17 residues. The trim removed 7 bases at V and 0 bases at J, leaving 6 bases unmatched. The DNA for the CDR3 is TGCGCCAGCCAGGGACAGGGGGGTTTCTCTGGGGCCAACGTCCTGACTTTC. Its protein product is CASQGQGGFSGANVLTF.

CDR3: CASSLGQAPGGTQYF. CDR3 bases: TGTGCCAGCAGCCTCGGACAGGCCCCAGGAGGGACCCAGTACTTC. This chain joins TRBV13 and TRBJ2-5, with TRBD1 matching 7 bases. Germline CDR1 is PRHDT and CDR2 is FYEKMQ (reference sequence). The J segment lost 7 bases and the V segment lost 5 bases, leaving 13 bases of the junction unmatched. The CDR3 length is 15 residues. The whole variable domain, remainder taken from reference TRBV13 and TRBJ2-5, is AAGVIQSPRHLIKEKRETATLKCYPIPRHDTVYWYQQGPGQDPQFLISFYEKMQSDKGSIPDRFSAQQFSDYHSELNMSSLELGDSALYFCASSLGQAPGGTQYFGPGTRLLVL.

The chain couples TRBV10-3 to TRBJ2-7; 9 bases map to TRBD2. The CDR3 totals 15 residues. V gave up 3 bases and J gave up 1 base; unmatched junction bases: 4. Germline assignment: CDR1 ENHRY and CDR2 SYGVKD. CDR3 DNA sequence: TGTGCCATCAGTGATGCGGGAGGGGTATCCTACGAGCAGTACTTC. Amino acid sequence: CAISDAGGVSYEQYF.

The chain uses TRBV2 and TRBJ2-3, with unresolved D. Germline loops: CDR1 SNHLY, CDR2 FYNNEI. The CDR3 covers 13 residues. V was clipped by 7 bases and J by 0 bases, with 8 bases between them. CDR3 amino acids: CASIRASTDTQYF. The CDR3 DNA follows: TGTGCCAGCATCCGAGCTAGCACAGATACGCAGTATTTT.

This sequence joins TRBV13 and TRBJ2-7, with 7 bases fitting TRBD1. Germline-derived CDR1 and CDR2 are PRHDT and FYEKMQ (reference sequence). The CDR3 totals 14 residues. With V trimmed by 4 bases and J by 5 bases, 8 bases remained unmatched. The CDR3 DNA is TGTGCCAGCAGCTCTCGACAGGGACCCCACGAGCAGTACTTC. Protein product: CASSSRQGPHEQYF.

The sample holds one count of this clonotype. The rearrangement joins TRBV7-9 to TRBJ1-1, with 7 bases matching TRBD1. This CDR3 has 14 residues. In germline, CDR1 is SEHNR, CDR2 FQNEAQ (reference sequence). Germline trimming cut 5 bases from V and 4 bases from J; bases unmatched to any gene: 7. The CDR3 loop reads CASSNNRGATEAFF. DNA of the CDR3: TGTGCCAGCAGCAACAACAGGGGTGCCACTGAAGCTTTCTTT.

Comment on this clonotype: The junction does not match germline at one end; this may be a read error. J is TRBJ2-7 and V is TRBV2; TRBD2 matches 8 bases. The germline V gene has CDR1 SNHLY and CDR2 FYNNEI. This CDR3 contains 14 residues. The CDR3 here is CASRSSGSSYEQYF. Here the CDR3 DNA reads TGTGCCAGCAGGTCCAGCGGGAGCTCCTACGAGCAGTACTTT.

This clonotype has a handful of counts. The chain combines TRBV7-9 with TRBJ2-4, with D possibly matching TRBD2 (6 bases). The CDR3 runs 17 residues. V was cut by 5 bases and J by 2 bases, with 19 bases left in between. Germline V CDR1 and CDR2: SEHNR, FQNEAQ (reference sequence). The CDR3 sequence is CASSPRGGGWSKNIQYF. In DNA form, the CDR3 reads TGTGCCAGCAGCCCCAGAGGTGGAGGGTGGTCCAAAAACATTCAGTACTTC.

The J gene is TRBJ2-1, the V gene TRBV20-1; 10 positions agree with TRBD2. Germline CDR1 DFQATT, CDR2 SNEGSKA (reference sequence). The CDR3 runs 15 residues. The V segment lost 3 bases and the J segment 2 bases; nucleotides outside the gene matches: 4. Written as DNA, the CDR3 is TGCAGTGCTAGTGCTAGCGGGGGAGCCTACAATGAGCAGTTCTTC. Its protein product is CSASASGGAYNEQFF.